A single sample is the source of the 3 T cell receptor beta chains below, sequenced in a study of T cell changes during pregnancy in multiple sclerosis. The protocol was immunoSEQ multiplex PCR, while the TCRdb copy is restricted to in-frame clones and leaves out a portion. Altogether approximately 100,000 clones are present, approximately 95% being singletons, with the ten largest covering approximately 4.7%. The material was peripheral blood, obtained in the first trimester of pregnancy. Source of these receptors: a female donor with multiple sclerosis, enrolled in a pregnancy study.

This rearrangement joins TRBV4-2 to TRBJ2-7; 10 bases match TRBD2. The CDR3 has 18 amino acids. After removal of 1 base from V and 4 bases from J, the junction contained 13 bases not matched to a gene. Germline V gene sequence: CDR1 LGHNA, CDR2 YNFKEQ. The DNA of the CDR3 is TGTGCCAGCAGCCAAGTGGCTAGCGGGGGACCCGGAGCTTACGAGCAGTACTTC. Its protein product is CASSQVASGGPGAYEQYF.

The chain employs TRBV29-1 and TRBJ1-2; D is perhaps TRBD1 (5 bases). The CDR3 totals 12 residues. Per the germline V gene, CDR1 is SQVTM and CDR2 is ANQGSEA. The V end was cut by 7 bases, the J end by 6 bases, with 15 bases between. CDR3: CSAGGLWDGYTF. Here the CDR3 DNA reads TGCAGCGCCGGGGGTCTTTGGGATGGCTACACCTTC.

This clone was seen just once. The chain joins TRBV7-9 to TRBJ1-1; the match to TRBD1 covers 9 bases. Germline lookup yields CDR1 SEHNR and CDR2 FQNEAQ (reference sequence). Trimming took 6 bases from V and 4 from J; bases not matched to a gene: 9. CDR3 length: 15 residues. The CDR3 sequence: CASRPDRGVITEAFF. The CDR3 bases are TGTGCCAGCAGACCTGACAGGGGGGTGATCACTGAAGCTTTCTTT.